The 24 T cell receptor beta chains below come from one sample, sequenced in a study of blood T cell repertoires in COVID-19. Data came from immunoSEQ multiplex PCR; TCRdb stores just in-frame clones and leaves some out. Among under 200,000 clones listed, around 90% were seen once. Sample: peripheral blood. Receptor source: a man in his 60s with COVID-19, enrolled during active disease.

The chain recombines TRBV19 with TRBJ1-1, with 12 bases fitting TRBD1. V was pared by 9 bases and J by 6 bases, with 14 bases of the junction left unmatched. CDR1 is LNHDA and CDR2 is SQIVND in the germline V gene (reference sequence). The CDR3 runs to 16 residues. CDR3 region: CASRKASGTGGPEAFF. The CDR3 DNA reads as TGTGCCAGCCGCAAAGCCTCCGGGACAGGGGGCCCTGAAGCTTTCTTT.

This chain uses TRBV5-1 with TRBJ1-3; D call uncertain. V lost 4 bases and J lost 3, with 20 bases in between. The CDR3 has 17 residues. Germline CDR1 SGHRS, CDR2 YFSETQ. The CDR3 DNA is TGCGCCAGCAGCCGTACCCATCCCGGTGGTGATGGAAACACCATATATTTT. This sequence encodes CASSRTHPGGDGNTIYF.

As DNA, the CDR3 is TGTGCCAGCGCCGGGGTGTTGAGCGAGCAGTACTTC. This translates into CASAGVLSEQYF. V is TRBV9 and J is TRBJ2-7, with a weak D call TRBD2 (5 bases). Germline loops: CDR1 SGDLS, CDR2 YYNGEE. Trimming pared 7 bases from V and 6 bases from J, leaving 14 bases between. The length of the CDR3 is 12 residues.

In nucleotides, the CDR3 is TGTGCCAGCAGTTACTTGCCGGGGGGCAATTCACCCCTCCACTTT. This encodes CASSYLPGGNSPLHF. The chain recombines TRBV6-5 with TRBJ1-6; possibly TRBD1 for D (6 bases). V dropped 1 base and J dropped 7 bases, with 11 bases sitting between them. This CDR3 region has 15 residues. The V gene's germline CDR1 is MNHEY and CDR2 SVGAGI.

The rearrangement links TRBV18 to TRBJ2-7; tentative D call: TRBD1 (5 bases). The CDR3 is made up of 13 amino acids. CDR1 is KGHSH, CDR2 LQKENI, per germline. V gave up 5 bases and J gave up 3 bases, with 11 bases separating them. CDR3 sequence (DNA): TGTGCCAGCTCAAACGACAGATACTACGAGCAGTACTTC. It specifies CASSNDRYYEQYF.

The CDR3 spells CSVQGGNTEAFF. DNA of the CDR3: TGCAGCGTCCAGGGGGGAAACACTGAAGCTTTCTTT. V is TRBV29-1 and J is TRBJ1-1; 7 bases align to TRBD1. V lost 6 bases to trimming and J lost 2 bases; unmatched junction nucleotides: 3. The CDR3 totals 12 residues. Looked up from germline, CDR1 is SQVTM and CDR2 is ANQGSEA.

CDR3 in DNA: TGTGCCAGCAGTGAAGGGACAGGGGGCACCTATGGCTACACCTTC. Its translation: CASSEGTGGTYGYTF. The rearrangement uses TRBV25-1 and TRBJ1-2, with 12 nucleotides matching TRBD1. The CDR3 spans 15 residues. V lost 2 bases, J lost 4 bases, and 2 bases stayed unmatched. Germline CDR1 reads MGHDK; CDR2 reads SYGVNS.

This rearrangement joins TRBV7-2 to TRBJ2-5, with a possible D match to TRBD2 (6 bases). This CDR3 is 14 amino acids long. The germline V gene has CDR1 SGHTA and CDR2 FQGNSA. V was pared by 4 bases and J by 0 bases, with 9 bases between. The CDR3 protein is CASSWAGNQETQYF. The CDR3 nucleotides are TGTGCCAGCAGCTGGGCGGGAAACCAAGAGACCCAGTACTTC.

The genes are TRBV9 and TRBJ1-3; 8 bases are a match to TRBD1. V was pared by 3 bases and J by 3 bases, with 2 bases of the junction left unmatched. The CDR3 length is 14 residues. Germline loops: CDR1 SGDLS, CDR2 YYNGEE. Here the CDR3 reads CASSAGQGGNTIYF. Here the CDR3 DNA reads TGTGCCAGCAGCGCAGGACAGGGTGGAAACACCATATATTTT.

The chain joins TRBV7-9 to TRBJ1-2; no clear D. The CDR3 contains 15 residues. The germline CDR1 and CDR2 sequences are SEHNR and FQNEAQ (reference sequence). V lost 5 bases and J 5 bases, leaving 18 bases between the germline ends. CDR3 coding DNA: TGTGCCAGCAGCGAAGAGTCGGCGGCGGAGTATGGCTACACCTTC. Amino acid sequence: CASSEESAAEYGYTF.

This clone showed up just once. The rearrangement uses TRBV28 and TRBJ1-6, with TRBD1 identical over 9 bases. The length of the CDR3 is 13 residues. The J segment lost 7 bases and the V segment lost 6 bases, leaving 1 base of the junction unmatched. Germline values: CDR1 MDHEN, CDR2 SYDVKM. CDR3 in DNA: TGTGCCAGCAGGGGGACAGGGAATTCACCCCTCCACTTT. Translation: CASRGTGNSPLHF.

The chain couples TRBV20-1 to TRBJ2-1; TRBD2 matches at 8 bases. The CDR3 is 11 residues long. The V gene end was trimmed by 6 bases and the J gene end by 9 bases; junction bases not matched to a gene: 4. Germline loops: CDR1 DFQATT, CDR2 SNEGSKA (reference sequence). CDR3 region: CSAASGGEQFF. As DNA, the CDR3 is TGCAGTGCGGCGAGCGGGGGTGAGCAGTTCTTC.

Details on this clone: Within the sample, other DNA sequences also encode this same CDR3. The gene calls are TRBV4-3 and TRBJ1-2; D is unclear. Germline CDR1 and CDR2: LGHNA and YSLEER. Between the trimmed V and J ends, which lost 1 base and 8 bases, there was a span of 8 bases. The CDR3 is 12 amino acids. CDR3 nucleotide sequence: TGCGCCAGCAGCCAAGCATCACACGGCTACACCTTC. This sequence encodes CASSQASHGYTF.

The chain uses TRBV7-2 and TRBJ2-1; no definite D call. V was shortened by 1 base and J by 8 bases, with 9 bases between the two germline ends. Germline assignment: CDR1 SGHTA and CDR2 FQGNSA. The CDR3 loop spans 13 amino acids. In DNA form, the CDR3 reads TGTGCCAGCAGCTTAGGAGAAGTTCATGAGCAGTTCTTC. This gives the protein CASSLGEVHEQFF. Filled out from reference TRBV7-2 and TRBJ2-1, the complete variable domain reads GAGVSQSPSNKVTEKGKDVELRCDPISGHTALYWYRQSLGQGLEFLIYFQGNSAPDKSGLPSDRFSAERTGGSVSTLTIQRTQQEDSAVYLCASSLGEVHEQFFGPGTRLTVL.

V is TRBV19 and J is TRBJ1-1; TRBD1 might be the D (5 bases). V was clipped by 6 bases and J by 5 bases, with 16 bases between them. CDR1 and CDR2 from the germline V gene are LNHDA and SQIVND (reference sequence). The CDR3 runs to 14 residues. Here the CDR3 reads CASRKGHIRTEAFF. For the CDR3, the DNA is TGTGCCAGTAGGAAAGGACACATTCGGACTGAAGCTTTCTTT.

The rearrangement uses TRBV28 and TRBJ1-1; D is possibly TRBD1 (5 bases). V lost 6 bases and J 0 bases, leaving 5 bases between the germline ends. The germline V gene encodes CDR1 MDHEN and CDR2 SYDVKM. The CDR3 covers 12 residues. The CDR3 region has the DNA TGTGCCAGCAGGACAGTGAACACTGAAGCTTTCTTT. Encoded protein: CASRTVNTEAFF.

This chain connects TRBV21-1 to TRBJ1-1; the DNA was not used to check the table's D call, TRBD1. TRBV21-1 is deemed a pseudogene. The CDR3 has 17 amino acids. CDR3: CASSKTNRGRRYTEAFF. Here the CDR3 DNA reads TGTGCCAGCAGCAAAACAAACAGGGGCCGCCGATACACTGAAGCTTTCTTT.

The J gene is TRBJ1-6, the V gene TRBV5-4, with D possibly matching TRBD1 (6 bases). Trimming removed 3 bases at V and 8 bases at J, with 15 bases between. From germline, CDR1 is SGHNT and CDR2 YYREEE (reference sequence). This CDR3 spans 15 amino acids. This CDR3 is CASSSKDRNYSPLHF. CDR3 DNA sequence: TGTGCCAGCAGCTCCAAAGACAGGAACTATTCACCCCTCCACTTT.

This chain joins TRBV7-2 and TRBJ2-1; D is possibly TRBD1 (6 bases). The germline V gene has CDR1 SGHTA and CDR2 FQGNSA. V was cut by 0 bases and J by 5 bases, with 11 bases left in between. The CDR3 has 15 amino acids. The CDR3 reads CASSLATGPNNEQFF. The CDR3 DNA reads as TGTGCCAGCAGCTTAGCGACAGGTCCCAACAATGAGCAGTTCTTC.

The chain combines TRBV7-3 with TRBJ1-6; 9 positions match TRBD1. Trimming cost V 5 bases and J 6 bases; bases outside gene matches: 2. CDR1 is SGHTA, CDR2 FQGTGA, per germline. CDR3 length: 14 residues. CDR3 sequence (DNA): TGTGCCAGCAGCCGGGGACAGGGTAATTCACCCCTCCACTTT. Protein product: CASSRGQGNSPLHF.

In DNA form, the CDR3 reads TGTGCCAGCAGTTACCGGATAACTAGCGTGGTCACCGGGGAGCTGTTTTTT. Translated, it gives CASSYRITSVVTGELFF. The chain carries TRBV6-2 or TRBV6-3 and TRBJ2-2, with 7 bases fitting TRBD2. CDR1 and CDR2 (germline): MNHEY, SVGEGT. The CDR3 runs 17 residues. V dropped 2 bases and J dropped 4; count of bases not matched to a gene: 10.

The CDR3 bases are TGTGCCAGCAGCCAGACAGGCGAGAGCAATCAGCCCCAGCATTTT. Translation: CASSQTGESNQPQHF. V gene TRBV4-2 combines with J gene TRBJ1-5, with D perhaps TRBD1 (6 bases). V was cut by 3 bases and J by 1 base, with 10 bases left in between. Looked up from germline, CDR1 is LGHNA and CDR2 is YNFKEQ. The CDR3 has 15 residues.

The gene calls are TRBV11-1 and TRBJ2-1; 7 bases match TRBD2. With V trimmed by 11 bases and J by 7 bases, 11 bases remained unmatched. Per germline, CDR1 SGHAT and CDR2 FQDESV (reference sequence). CDR3 length: 13 amino acids. The CDR3 is CASAWGRVNEQFF. DNA for the CDR3: TGTGCCTCAGCATGGGGGAGGGTGAATGAGCAGTTCTTC. The full variable domain, with the rest looked up from reference TRBV11-1 and TRBJ2-1, is EAEVAQSPRYKITEKSQAVAFWCDPISGHATLYWYRQILGQGPELLVQFQDESVVDDSQLPKDRFSAERLKGVDSTLKIQPAELGDSAMYLCASAWGRVNEQFFGPGTRLTVL.

This clone occurred once. The J gene is TRBJ2-2, the V gene TRBV19; perhaps TRBD1 as D (6 bases). The CDR3 runs 13 residues. CDR1 is LNHDA and CDR2 is SQIVND in the germline V gene (reference sequence). V was shortened by 6 bases and J by 8 bases, with 13 bases between the two germline ends. CDR3 region: CASRIRGIGELFF. In DNA form, the CDR3 reads TGTGCCAGTAGAATAAGGGGGATTGGGGAGCTGTTTTTT.